This T cell receptor (beta chain) was captured in a study of metastatic and nonmetastatic thyroid tumors. Overall study: Repertoire data that came from the blood and tumor or nodule tissue of malignant and benign thyroid patients were compared.

All patients reached thyroid surgery having received no treatment beforehand. Per the authors' pipeline: Construction of a distant-metastasis classifier for papillary thyroid cancer relied on CDR3 differences across clinicopathological groups. TCRdb reprocessed the PCR reads using MiXCR. Clone size and V and J calls follow TCRdb, not the original study. Seen here are 20,000 to 25,000 clones, about 20% observed once, and the top ten hold around an eighth. This clone was detected ten times or more. The antigen is undetermined. The CDR3 extends over 14 amino acids. Trimming left V 6 bases short and J 0 bases short, with 9 bases between. Germline CDR1 is LNHDA and CDR2 is SQIVND (reference sequence). The study's findings and limits: Benign nodules were reported to have significantly lower TCR beta diversity than malignant thyroid tumors, in blood and tumor.

The material sequenced was tumor tissue. This receptor was taken from a female donor with papillary thyroid cancer or a benign thyroid nodule (not recorded which). Some clones in this sample may be carry-over from other donors' samples. The chain combines TRBV19 with TRBJ1-5, with D perhaps matching TRBD1 (5 bases). CDR3 in amino acids: CASSQGYSNQPQHF. CDR3 nucleotides: TGTGCCAGTAGCCAGGGATATAGCAATCAGCCCCAGCATTTT.